A single sample is the source of the 27 T cell receptor beta chains below, sequenced in a study of post-analysis software for immune sequencing data. The antigens these receptors bind are not known. Study observations and caveats: TRBV segments more frequent in patients than in controls numbered about five and included TRBV5-6, TRBV5-1 and TRBV20-1.

Each TCR beta cDNA library carried unique molecular identifiers. TCRdb independently ran MiXCR on the PCR reads; one entry per CDR3 protein. Of roughly 800,000 distinct CDR3 sequences in the sample, approximately 53% were seen once. Source material: blood. These receptors originate from a girl aged 5-17 years with multiple sclerosis.

The V call is TRBV6-5, the J call TRBJ1-1; D unclear. This CDR3 has 13 residues. Trimming cost V 2 bases and J 1 base, with 5 bases left between them. The V gene's germline CDR1 is MNHEY and CDR2 SVGAGI. The DNA of the CDR3 is TGTGCCAGCAGTTACGCGGCGAACACTGAAGCTTTCTTT. Amino acids: CASSYAANTEAFF.

This clonotype was seen just once. The chain combines TRBV7-8 with TRBJ2-7; TRBD1 matches 10 bases. V was pared by 0 bases and J by 2 bases, with 4 bases of the junction left unmatched. Germline-derived CDR1 and CDR2 are SGHVS and FQNEAQ. This CDR3 is built from 16 residues. CDR3 sequence reads: CASSLARQGAPYEQYF. In DNA, the CDR3 is TGTGCCAGCAGCTTAGCGCGACAGGGGGCCCCCTACGAGCAGTACTTC.

This chain uses TRBV4-1 with TRBJ2-7; no definite D call. The ends were cut back, 3 bases at V and 5 bases at J, with 17 bases in the middle. Germline assignment: CDR1 MGHRA and CDR2 YSYEKL. The length of the CDR3 is 15 residues. The DNA of the CDR3 is TGCGCCAGCAGCCATGCCATGGACGGTAAGGACGAGCAGTACTTC. As protein: CASSHAMDGKDEQYF.

The V gene is TRBV6-5, the J gene TRBJ1-1; D is unresolved. V was trimmed by 5 bases and J by 7 bases, leaving 17 bases between them. Germline-derived CDR1 and CDR2 are MNHEY and SVGAGI. The CDR3 sequence is 14 residues long. CDR3 bases: TGTGCCAGCAGTCGACTCCTTTCTATTAGTGAAGCTTTCTTT. This encodes CASSRLLSISEAFF.

The chain employs TRBV18 and TRBJ2-5; maybe TRBD1 (6 bases). The better agreement between TRBJ2-4 and the DNA end casts doubt on the J call. This CDR3 comprises 15 residues. Looked up from germline, CDR1 is KGHSH and CDR2 is LQKENI. CDR3 DNA: TGTGCCAGCTCGCCAAACAGGGCCTCCTTGGACATTCAGTACTTC. Its translation is CASSPNRASLDIQYF.

J is TRBJ2-1 and V is TRBV7-9, with TRBD2 matching 7 bases. The CDR3 is 14 residues long. Germline V gene lookup returns CDR1 SEHNR and CDR2 FQNEAQ (reference sequence). The V and J ends lost 6 bases and 4 bases, in that order; junction bases with no gene match: 6. CDR3 in DNA: TGTGCCAGCAGGAGAGCGGGGTTATACAATGAGCAGTTCTTC. It specifies CASRRAGLYNEQFF.

The gene calls are TRBV5-5 and TRBJ2-1; D unclear. The CDR3 is made up of 13 amino acids. CDR1 is SGHKS and CDR2 is YYEKEE in the germline V gene (reference sequence). V lost 4 bases to trimming and J lost 6 bases, with 11 bases between them. DNA for the CDR3: TGTGCCAGCAGCGGCCTCCTTGGCAATGAGCAGTTCTTC. It codes for CASSGLLGNEQFF.

The chain couples TRBV3-1 to TRBJ1-5; D may be TRBD1 (6 bases). V was pared by 4 bases and J by 6 bases, with 16 bases between. This CDR3 has 15 residues. Germline CDR1 and CDR2: LGHDT and YNNKEL (reference sequence). DNA of the CDR3: TGTGCCAGCAGCCTTCGCTCAGGGGCAGGTCAGCCCCAGCATTTT. Its protein product is CASSLRSGAGQPQHF.

The chain's CDR3 is CASSEDSGTGFYEQYF. The DNA of the CDR3 is TGTGCCAGCAGTGAAGATTCCGGGACAGGGTTCTACGAGCAGTACTTC. The chain joins TRBV6-1 to TRBJ2-7, with TRBD1 matching over 9 bases. With 1 base clipped from V and 3 bases from J, the junction kept 7 bases outside the gene matches. The CDR3 runs 16 residues. Germline V gives CDR1 MNHNS, CDR2 SASEGT.

In this sample, this clonotype turned up once. J is TRBJ2-1 and V is TRBV20-1; 10 bases are a match to TRBD2. This CDR3 is built from 17 residues. J was trimmed by 4 bases and V by 2 bases; bases with no gene match: 11. Germline lookup yields CDR1 DFQATT and CDR2 SNEGSKA (reference sequence). The CDR3 DNA sequence: TGCAGTGCTAGAAAGGCCGGGACAGCGGGAGGGTACAATGAGCAGTTCTTC. It encodes CSARKAGTAGGYNEQFF.

The V gene is TRBV5-1, the J gene TRBJ2-1; 10 bases line up with TRBD2. The germline V gene encodes CDR1 SGHRS and CDR2 YFSETQ. The CDR3 extends over 15 amino acids. Unmatched junction bases numbered 10, after V lost 7 bases and J lost 6 bases. The CDR3 is CASSQSGRACNEQFF. The CDR3 DNA reads TGCGCCAGCTCCCAAAGCGGGAGGGCCTGCAATGAGCAGTTCTTC.

The J gene is TRBJ2-5, the V gene TRBV6-5, with D possibly matching TRBD1 (6 bases). The V gene lost 5 bases and the J gene lost 2 bases, with 15 bases spanning the gap. This CDR3 has 15 amino acids. Germline CDR1 reads MNHEY; CDR2 reads SVGAGI. CDR3 region: CASSGGSFLQETQYF. For the CDR3, the DNA is TGTGCCAGCAGTGGGGGCTCTTTCTTACAAGAGACCCAGTACTTC.

The chain couples TRBV2 to TRBJ2-1; no definite D call. The CDR3 loop spans 16 amino acids. V dropped 4 bases and J dropped 5 bases, with 18 bases sitting between them. The V gene's germline CDR1 is SNHLY and CDR2 FYNNEI. Here the CDR3 reads CASSGLLSANHNEQFF. For the CDR3, the DNA is TGTGCCAGCAGTGGTTTGTTGTCGGCAAACCACAATGAGCAGTTCTTC. The full variable domain, with the rest looked up from reference TRBV2 and TRBJ2-1, is EPEVTQTPSHQVTQMGQEVILRCVPISNHLYFYWYRQILGQKVEFLVSFYNNEISEKSEIFDDQFSVERPDGSNFTLKIRSTKLEDSAMYFCASSGLLSANHNEQFFGPGTRLTVL.

There are a few counts of this clonotype. The V call is TRBV5-1, the J call TRBJ2-4; the match to TRBD1 covers 10 bases. CDR3 length: 15 amino acids. The ends lost 6 bases at V and 1 base at J; junction bases unmatched: 4. Per the germline V gene, CDR1 is SGHRS and CDR2 is YFSETQ. The CDR3 region is CASTTGGVAKNIQYF. CDR3 sequence (DNA): TGCGCCAGCACGACAGGGGGCGTTGCCAAAAACATTCAGTACTTC.

The gene calls are TRBV10-3 and TRBJ2-5; 7 nucleotides align to TRBD2. Unmatched junction bases numbered 1, after V lost 6 bases and J lost 3 bases. The CDR3 is made up of 12 amino acids. Germline CDR1 reads ENHRY; CDR2 reads SYGVKD. The CDR3 sequence: CAIRGREETQYF. As DNA, the CDR3 is TGTGCCATCAGGGGGAGGGAAGAGACCCAGTACTTC.

This clonotype has just a few counts. V is TRBV7-6 and J is TRBJ2-5; possibly TRBD2 for D (6 bases). The CDR3 is 14 amino acids. V lost 6 bases, J lost 5 bases, and 16 bases lay in between. The V gene's germline CDR1 is SGHVS and CDR2 FNYEAQ. The DNA for the CDR3 is TGTGCCAGCAGTAAACCGGAGGGATCGGAGACCCAGTACTTC. Translating it yields CASSKPEGSETQYF.

The chain couples TRBV29-1 to TRBJ2-1; D unclear. V was trimmed by 7 bases and J by 1 base, leaving 8 bases between them. The CDR3 is 12 amino acids. CDR1 is SQVTM and CDR2 is ANQGSEA in the germline V gene. The CDR3 reads CSGEYSYNEQFF. The CDR3 DNA is TGCAGCGGAGAATATTCCTACAATGAGCAGTTCTTC.

This clonotype was observed a handful of times. V usage is TRBV5-1 and J usage is TRBJ2-7; 11 nucleotides agree with TRBD2. Per the germline V gene, CDR1 is SGHRS and CDR2 is YFSETQ. The CDR3 totals 16 residues. V lost 3 bases to trimming and J lost 5 bases; unmatched junction nucleotides: 10. The CDR3 sequence: CASSSLGLAGLDEQYF. In nucleotides, the CDR3 is TGCGCCAGCAGCTCTCTCGGACTAGCGGGTCTGGACGAGCAGTACTTC.

This rearrangement joins TRBV7-9 to TRBJ2-4; 7 positions match TRBD2. CDR3 length equals 17 residues. The V gene end was trimmed by 5 bases and the J gene end by 13 bases; junction bases not matched to a gene: 23. Germline CDR1 reads SEHNR; CDR2 reads FQNEAQ (reference sequence). DNA of the CDR3: TGTGCCAGCAGCGGTCGCGGGGGAGCAGTCACCTACAATGAGCAGTACTTC. This codes for CASSGRGGAVTYNEQYF.

CDR3 protein: CSDRDYGYTF. The CDR3 bases are TGCAGCGACCGGGACTATGGCTACACCTTC. This chain joins TRBV29-1 and TRBJ1-2; D call uncertain. CDR3 length equals 10 residues. Germline loops: CDR1 SQVTM, CDR2 ANQGSEA. Deletions cut 7 bases from V and 3 bases from J, with 6 bases between.

There are a few counts of this clonotype. This chain joins TRBV6-6 and TRBJ2-3, with unresolved D. Trimming left V 6 bases short and J 3 bases short, with 13 bases between. The CDR3 runs to 14 residues. The germline V gene has CDR1 MNHNY and CDR2 SVGAGI (reference sequence). The DNA of the CDR3 is TGTGCCAGCAGGTCACGGACCTTTACAGATACGCAGTATTTT. Its protein is CASRSRTFTDTQYF.

This rearrangement joins TRBV20-1 to TRBJ2-5; D possibly corresponds to TRBD1 (6 bases). Deletions cut 5 bases from V and 1 base from J, with 11 bases between. Germline assignment: CDR1 DFQATT and CDR2 SNEGSKA (reference sequence). The CDR3 extends over 13 amino acids. The CDR3 spells CSAFRDTQETQYF. The CDR3 DNA follows: TGCAGTGCTTTCCGGGACACCCAAGAGACCCAGTACTTC.

The rearrangement links TRBV20-1 to TRBJ1-1; unclear D gene. The V end was cut by 1 base, the J end by 0 bases, with 12 bases between. Per germline, CDR1 DFQATT and CDR2 SNEGSKA (reference sequence). The CDR3 runs 15 residues. CDR3 nucleotide sequence: TGCAGTGCTAGAGTCGAGGGAGGGCTGAACACTGAAGCTTTCTTT. It yields the protein CSARVEGGLNTEAFF.

Comments on this clonotype: Mismatch with germline at one junction end may stem from a read error. The genes are TRBV5-1 and TRBJ1-2; D perhaps matches TRBD1 (5 bases). Germline lookup yields CDR1 SGHRS and CDR2 YFSETQ. The CDR3 runs to 16 residues. The CDR3 reads CASNLAQGPGHYGYTF. The CDR3 bases are TGCGCCAGCAACTTGGCCCAGGGTCCCGGGCACTATGGCTACACCTTC.

The chain carries TRBV29-1 and TRBJ2-5, with 8 bases that match TRBD2. The ends lost 4 bases at V and 5 bases at J; junction bases unmatched: 3. Per the germline V gene, CDR1 is SQVTM and CDR2 is ANQGSEA. This CDR3 contains 12 residues. The CDR3 DNA reads as TGCAGCGTTGGGACTAGCAGGGAGACCCAGTACTTC. Protein product: CSVGTSRETQYF.

The V and J genes are TRBV5-6 and TRBJ2-1, with 10 bases aligning to TRBD2. There are 15 residues in the CDR3. V was clipped by 5 bases and J by 6 bases; unmatched bases: 8. Germline loops: CDR1 SGHDT, CDR2 YYEEEE. The CDR3 DNA follows: TGTGCCAGCAGTCGTCTAGCGGGAGACGGCAATGAGCAGTTCTTC. Residues: CASSRLAGDGNEQFF.

This clonotype was seen a few times. V is TRBV9 and J is TRBJ1-2; D ambiguous. Germline CDR1 is SGDLS and CDR2 is YYNGEE. The CDR3 consists of 13 residues. The V end lost 4 bases, the J end lost 7 bases, and 14 bases lay between the germline ends. CDR3 amino acids: CASSKQQRSGYTF. CDR3 sequence (DNA): TGTGCCAGCAGCAAACAGCAACGCAGTGGCTACACCTTC.